The 11 T cell receptor beta chains below were found in one sample sequenced in a study of blood T cell repertoires in COVID-19. Profiled with immunoSEQ multiplex PCR; TCRdb holds only in-frame clones, not every one. The sample contains some 230,000 clones, just under 85% of which appear only once. The source material was PBMCs or T cells enriched from blood (not recorded which). These receptors all come from a man aged 40-49 years who had recovered from COVID-19.

This rearrangement joins TRBV28 to TRBJ2-5, with 12 bases fitting TRBD2. Germline CDR1 MDHEN, CDR2 SYDVKM. V lost 5 bases, J lost 5 bases, and 12 bases stayed unmatched. The CDR3 has 17 amino acids. CDR3 in amino acids: CASSPPLAGGPEETQYF. As DNA, the CDR3 is TGTGCCAGCAGTCCCCCCCTAGCGGGAGGGCCGGAGGAGACCCAGTACTTC.

This clone appeared once. The V and J genes are TRBV29-1 and TRBJ1-2; D gene ambiguous. The CDR3 sequence is 16 residues long. With 3 bases removed from V and 2 bases from J, the gap between germline ends came to 19 bases. Per the germline V gene, CDR1 is SQVTM and CDR2 is ANQGSEA. The CDR3 nucleotides read TGCAGCGTTGAGGGTCGGGAGGGTAGAGGGAACTATGGCTACACCTTC. It yields the protein CSVEGREGRGNYGYTF.

The chain employs TRBV5-1 and TRBJ2-1; 7 bases map to TRBD1. The CDR3 sequence is 14 residues long. Germline lookup yields CDR1 SGHRS and CDR2 YFSETQ. V shed 6 bases and J 9 bases; nucleotides not matched to a gene: 12. The CDR3 loop reads CASTSGTDFGEQFF. In DNA form, the CDR3 reads TGCGCCAGCACCTCCGGGACAGACTTCGGTGAGCAGTTCTTC.

The chain is built from TRBV5-1 and TRBJ1-5, with 7 bases fitting TRBD1. Trimming at V came to 4 bases and at J to 4 bases, leaving 8 bases not matched to a gene. The CDR3 totals 15 residues. Germline V gene lookup returns CDR1 SGHRS and CDR2 YFSETQ. The CDR3 DNA sequence: TGCGCCAGCAGCCCAGCAGGGACAGCTAATCAGCCCCAGCATTTT. This encodes CASSPAGTANQPQHF. Full variable domain (missing parts from reference TRBV5-1 and TRBJ1-5): KAGVTQTPRYLIKTRGQQVTLSCSPISGHRSVSWYQQTPGQGLQFLFEYFSETQRNKGNFPGRFSGRQFSNSRSEMNVSTLELGDSALYLCASSPAGTANQPQHFGDGTRLSIL.

The chain combines TRBV9 with TRBJ2-7; weak D call: TRBD1 (6 bases). The CDR3 runs 15 residues. CDR1 is SGDLS, CDR2 YYNGEE, per germline. V lost 4 bases to trimming and J lost 3 bases, with 17 bases between them. Here the CDR3 DNA reads TGTGCCAGCAGCCACACAGGGATAGGAAACTACGAGCAGTACTTC. This codes for CASSHTGIGNYEQYF.

This chain connects TRBV18 to TRBJ1-1; a weak D match, TRBD1 (6 bases). V was trimmed by 2 bases and J by 5 bases, leaving 18 bases between them. The CDR3 runs 16 residues. Germline CDR1 and CDR2: KGHSH and LQKENI. The CDR3 nucleotides read TGTGCCAGCTCACCAGGAATGGGGATGAGGGGGACTGAAGCTTTCTTT. Its protein is CASSPGMGMRGTEAFF. Complete variable domain (other parts from reference TRBV18 and TRBJ1-1): NAGVMQNPRHLVRRRGQEARLRCSPMKGHSHVYWYRQLPEEGLKFMVYLQKENIIDESGMPKERFSAEFPKEGPSILRIQQVVRGDSAAYFCASSPGMGMRGTEAFFGQGTRLTVV.

The chain joins TRBV9 to TRBJ1-2; D uncertain. The CDR3 length is 12 residues. Germline CDR1 is SGDLS and CDR2 is YYNGEE. V was cut by 5 bases and J by 8 bases, with 13 bases left in between. CDR3 loop: CASRAPTWGYTF. CDR3 nucleotide sequence: TGTGCCAGCAGAGCCCCAACTTGGGGCTACACCTTC.

This clone has only a few counts. The chain joins TRBV5-4 to TRBJ1-4; perhaps TRBD1 as D (6 bases). Germline assignment: CDR1 SGHNT and CDR2 YYREEE (reference sequence). Trimming shortened V by 0 bases and J by 8 bases, and 11 bases separated the two germline ends. The CDR3 spans 14 residues. DNA for the CDR3: TGTGCCAGCAGCTTGGACTCAGGGGACGAAAAACTGTTTTTT. It is translated as CASSLDSGDEKLFF.

The chain uses TRBV14 and TRBJ1-1; TRBD1 might be the D (6 bases). V was shortened by 1 base and J by 4 bases, with 13 bases between the two germline ends. The CDR3 loop spans 15 amino acids. The germline V gene has CDR1 SGHDN and CDR2 FVKESK. As DNA, the CDR3 is TGTGCCAGCAGCCAAGTGCGACAGGCGGGCACTGAAGCTTTCTTT. This sequence encodes CASSQVRQAGTEAFF.

This clone was found a few times. V is TRBV5-6 and J is TRBJ2-1, with 8 bases identical to TRBD2. This CDR3 contains 16 residues. The V and J ends lost 4 bases and 3 bases, in that order; junction bases with no gene match: 9. Looked up from germline, CDR1 is SGHDT and CDR2 is YYEEEE. CDR3 DNA sequence: TGTGCCAGCAGCCATTTTGGCGGGGGGATCTACAATGAGCAGTTCTTC. Translating it yields CASSHFGGGIYNEQFF.

J is TRBJ2-5 and V is TRBV11-2; 10 bases match TRBD2. With V trimmed by 1 base and J by 4 bases, 0 bases remained unmatched. Germline-derived CDR1 and CDR2 are SGHAT and FQNNGV. There are 14 residues in the CDR3. CDR3 loop: CASSLGLAGETQYF. The CDR3 DNA is TGTGCCAGCAGCTTAGGACTAGCGGGAGAGACCCAGTACTTC.